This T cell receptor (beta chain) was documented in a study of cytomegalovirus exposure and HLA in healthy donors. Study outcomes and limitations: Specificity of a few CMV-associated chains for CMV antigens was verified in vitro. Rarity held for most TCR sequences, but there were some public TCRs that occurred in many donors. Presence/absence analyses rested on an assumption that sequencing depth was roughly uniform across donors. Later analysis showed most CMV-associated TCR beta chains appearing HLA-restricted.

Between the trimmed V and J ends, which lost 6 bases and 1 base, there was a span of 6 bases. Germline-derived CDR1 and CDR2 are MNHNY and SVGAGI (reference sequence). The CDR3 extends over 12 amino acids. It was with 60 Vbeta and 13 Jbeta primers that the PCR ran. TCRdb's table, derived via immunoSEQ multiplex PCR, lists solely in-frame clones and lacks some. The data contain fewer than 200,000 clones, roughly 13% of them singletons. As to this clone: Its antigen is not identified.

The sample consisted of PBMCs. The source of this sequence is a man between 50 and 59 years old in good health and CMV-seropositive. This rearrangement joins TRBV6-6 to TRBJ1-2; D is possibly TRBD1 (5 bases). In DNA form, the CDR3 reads TGTGCCAGCAGGCAGGGTAACTATGGCTACACCTTC. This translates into CASRQGNYGYTF.